A selection of T cell receptor beta chains follows, all from one sample in a study of regulatory T cells in long-lasting Graves disease. One entry per CDR3 protein results from TCRdb running MiXCR on the multiplex PCR reads. The sample gives approximately 400,000 distinct CDR3 sequences, around 15% of which show up once; around a fifth is in the top ten. The material sequenced was peripheral blood mononuclear cells (PBMCs), taken at new diagnosis, from a patient treated with antithyroid drugs. The receptors shown here come from a female donor with Graves disease. Each CDR3 is given without its conserved first and last residue. D genes are given only for firm matches. For some rows the clone size is stated as once, few or many, or as a class when expanded; others skip it.

clone_size: many
v_call: TRBV7-2
j_call: TRBJ2-5
d_call: TRBD1
cdr3_aa: ASSLAEEAGGVGETQY

clone_size: many
v_call: TRBV29-1
j_call: TRBJ1-1
d_call: TRBD1
cdr3_aa: SERTGGGTEAF

clone_size: NA
v_call: TRBV11-2
j_call: TRBJ2-7
d_call: TRBD1
cdr3_aa: ASSLKGASEQY

clone_size: NA
v_call: TRBV12-3/TRBV12-4
j_call: TRBJ2-1
d_call: NA
cdr3_aa: ASTNQTSMYHPPGEFYNEQF

clone_size: NA
v_call: TRBV27
j_call: TRBJ2-2
d_call: NA
cdr3_aa: ASSLSPVNTGELF

clone_size: NA
v_call: TRBV9
j_call: TRBJ2-7
d_call: NA
cdr3_aa: ASRPGLGSYEQY

clone_size: many
v_call: TRBV5-1
j_call: TRBJ1-2
d_call: NA
cdr3_aa: ASSLAAGGGGYT

clone_size: few
v_call: TRBV9
j_call: TRBJ2-2
d_call: NA
cdr3_aa: ASSARRRSRNTGELF

clone_size: NA
v_call: TRBV5-1
j_call: TRBJ1-1
d_call: NA
cdr3_aa: ASSLGREAC

clone_size: many
v_call: TRBV6-1
j_call: TRBJ1-5
d_call: NA
cdr3_aa: ASTPGESEDAIMEPQH

clone_size: NA
v_call: TRBV28
j_call: TRBJ2-1
d_call: TRBD1
cdr3_aa: ASSRGQGWNEQF

clone_size: few
v_call: TRBV29-1
j_call: TRBJ1-5
d_call: NA
cdr3_aa: SVLVGTRGQNQPQH

clone_size: many
v_call: TRBV2
j_call: TRBJ1-6
d_call: TRBD1
cdr3_aa: ASTEDRGNNSPLH

clone_size: many
v_call: TRBV6-1
j_call: TRBJ1-1
d_call: NA
cdr3_aa: ASSQHTYRYWGTEAF

clone_size: many
v_call: TRBV4-1
j_call: TRBJ1-5
d_call: TRBD1
cdr3_aa: ASSQPSGTVGNQPQH

clone_size: NA
v_call: TRBV27
j_call: TRBJ2-1
d_call: NA
cdr3_aa: ASADLGPYGEQF

clone_size: many
v_call: TRBV5-4
j_call: TRBJ1-1
d_call: NA
cdr3_aa: ASSLVQIRSTRNTEAF